This T cell receptor (beta chain) derives from a study of regulatory T cells in long-lasting Graves disease. Time point of the sample: persistent/refractory GD, antithyroid drugs over 5 years with positive TRAb. PBMC RNA served as the TCR library source. This clonotype was detected ten times or more. TCR beta libraries were built with iRepertoire HTBI primers and Arm-PCR of CDR3 regions. One entry per CDR3 protein results from TCRdb running MiXCR on the multiplex PCR reads. There are 300,000 or so distinct CDR3 sequences in the sample; 20% occur only once, and about 29% lies in the top ten. The CDR3 loop spans 16 amino acids. V gave up 6 bases and J gave up 4 bases, with 21 bases separating them.

The source is a female donor with Graves disease. The source was peripheral blood mononuclear cells (PBMCs), collected when the disease was refractory, from a patient treated with antithyroid drugs. The chain recombines TRBV12-3 or TRBV12-4 with TRBJ1-2, with D tentatively TRBD1 (5 bases). This CDR3 reads CASSQQAGTYGYGYTF. The CDR3 DNA reads TGTGCCAGCAGCCAACAGGCAGGGACCTATGGCTATGGCTACACCTTC.